Listed below are T cell receptor beta chains from one sample, sequenced in a study of tumor and adjacent non-tumor tissue in lung cancer. Each CDR3 protein is one row after TCRdb ran MiXCR on the multiplex PCR reads. The sample lists around 99,000 distinct CDR3 sequences; about 65% were seen once. The material sequenced was distant non-tumor lung tissue. The receptor source for this set is a man aged 60-69 years with non-small cell lung cancer. The CDR3 runs from the conserved cysteine through the conserved F or W. The order of the fields is D gene, V gene, clone size, J gene, CDR3 protein, CDR3 DNA. The D gene is left open where the match is weak. Clone size appears in some rows only: once, few, many, or a class for an expanded clone.

d_call: NA
v_call: TRBV10-2
clone_size: NA
j_call: TRBJ2-7
cdr3_aa: CASGGSFEQYF
cdr3_nt: TGCGCCAGCGGGGGCAGCTTCGAGCAGTACTTC

d_call: NA
v_call: TRBV24-1
clone_size: NA
j_call: TRBJ2-1
cdr3_aa: CATSDADTAYNEQFF
cdr3_nt: TGTGCCACCAGTGATGCCGACACGGCATACAATGAGCAGTTCTTC

d_call: NA
v_call: TRBV12-3/TRBV12-4
clone_size: NA
j_call: TRBJ1-3
cdr3_aa: CANAVRGNTIYF
cdr3_nt: TGTGCCAACGCTGTACGTGGAAACACCATATATTTT

d_call: NA
v_call: TRBV28
clone_size: NA
j_call: TRBJ1-4
cdr3_aa: CGSNTLDGDPWGSNEKLFF
cdr3_nt: TGTGGCAGCAATACCCTCGACGGGGACCCATGGGGATCTAATGAAAAACTGTTTTTT

d_call: NA
v_call: TRBV2
clone_size: NA
j_call: TRBJ2-1
cdr3_aa: CASRQTGYYYEQSF
cdr3_nt: TGTGCCAGCAGACAAACGGGTTACTACTATGAGCAGTCCTTC

d_call: TRBD1
v_call: TRBV12-3/TRBV12-4
clone_size: NA
j_call: TRBJ2-1
cdr3_aa: CASKLQGANSNEQFF
cdr3_nt: TGTGCCAGCAAACTTCAGGGGGCCAATTCCAATGAGCAGTTCTTC

d_call: TRBD1
v_call: TRBV5-4
clone_size: many
j_call: TRBJ2-5
cdr3_aa: CASSSTGQGLETQYF
cdr3_nt: TGTGCCAGCAGCTCAACTGGACAGGGGCTGGAGACCCAGTACTTC

d_call: NA
v_call: TRBV20-1
clone_size: NA
j_call: TRBJ1-3
cdr3_aa: CSAIKDLGRTIYF
cdr3_nt: TGCAGTGCTATAAAGGATCTTGGAAGAACCATATATTTT

d_call: NA
v_call: TRBV7-2
clone_size: NA
j_call: TRBJ2-3
cdr3_aa: CASSIDRFYTDTQYF
cdr3_nt: TGTGCCAGTAGCATCGACAGGTTTTACACAGATACGCAGTATTTT

d_call: NA
v_call: TRBV5-5
clone_size: many
j_call: TRBJ2-2
cdr3_aa: CASSLWGSGGAYTGELFF
cdr3_nt: TGTGCCAGCAGCTTGTGGGGGTCTGGGGGCGCGTACACCGGGGAGCTGTTTTTT

d_call: TRBD2
v_call: TRBV11-1
clone_size: NA
j_call: TRBJ2-4
cdr3_aa: CPSSLDLAGVGNIQYF
cdr3_nt: TGTCCCAGCAGCTTAGACTTAGCGGGTGTGGGGAACATTCAGTACTTC

d_call: NA
v_call: TRBV11-1
clone_size: NA
j_call: TRBJ1-1
cdr3_aa: CASSIGDSVTFF
cdr3_nt: TGTGCCAGCAGCATAGGGGACTCAGTTACTTTCTTT

d_call: NA
v_call: TRBV12-3/TRBV12-4
clone_size: NA
j_call: TRBJ1-1
cdr3_aa: CARSLARGMNTEAFF
cdr3_nt: TGCGCCAGGAGTTTAGCGCGGGGGATGAACACTGAAGCTTTCTTT

d_call: NA
v_call: TRBV12-3/TRBV12-4
clone_size: few
j_call: TRBJ2-3
cdr3_aa: CASRFGYTDTQYF
cdr3_nt: TGTGCCAGCAGGTTTGGATACACAGATACGCAGTATTTT

d_call: NA
v_call: TRBV5-1
clone_size: many
j_call: TRBJ2-7
cdr3_aa: CASSLGQATNYYYEQYF
cdr3_nt: TGCGCCAGCAGCTTGGGACAGGCCACGAACTATTACTACGAGCAGTACTTC

d_call: TRBD2
v_call: TRBV4-2
clone_size: NA
j_call: TRBJ2-5
cdr3_aa: CVSSPAGAHETQYF
cdr3_nt: TGTGTCAGCAGCCCAGCGGGGGCGCATGAGACCCAGTACTTC

d_call: NA
v_call: TRBV4-3
clone_size: NA
j_call: TRBJ2-3
cdr3_aa: CASSQRSDFTDMQYF
cdr3_nt: TGCGCCAGCAGCCAAAGGTCGGATTTCACTGATATGCAGTATTTT

d_call: TRBD1
v_call: TRBV6-6
clone_size: few
j_call: TRBJ1-6
cdr3_aa: CDSTVDRDNSPLQF
cdr3_nt: TGTGACAGCACCGTGGACAGGGATAATTCACCCCTCCAGTTT

d_call: TRBD2
v_call: TRBV6-5
clone_size: NA
j_call: TRBJ2-2
cdr3_aa: CVSSYGRTSSTGELFF
cdr3_nt: TGTGTCAGCAGTTACGGAAGGACTAGCAGTACCGGGGAGCTGTTTTTT

d_call: NA
v_call: TRBV6-2/TRBV6-3
clone_size: NA
j_call: TRBJ2-1
cdr3_aa: CGSSPTVSYDNEQFF
cdr3_nt: TGTGGCAGTAGCCCTACTGTGAGTTATGACAATGAGCAGTTCTTC

d_call: TRBD1
v_call: TRBV19
clone_size: NA
j_call: TRBJ1-5
cdr3_aa: CASSNGQGPNQPQHF
cdr3_nt: TGTGCCAGTAGTAATGGACAGGGTCCTAATCAGCCCCAGCATTTT

d_call: NA
v_call: TRBV11-2
clone_size: NA
j_call: TRBJ1-6
cdr3_aa: CASRLGPSYNSPLHF
cdr3_nt: TGTGCCAGCAGGTTAGGCCCCTCCTATAATTCACCCCTCCACTTT

d_call: TRBD2
v_call: TRBV6-6
clone_size: many
j_call: TRBJ2-5
cdr3_aa: CASKSGGAVQETQYF
cdr3_nt: TGTGCCAGCAAAAGCGGGGGGGCGGTCCAAGAGACCCAGTACTTC

d_call: NA
v_call: TRBV29-1
clone_size: many
j_call: TRBJ1-3
cdr3_aa: CSVCQGDSGNTIYF
cdr3_nt: TGCAGCGTTTGTCAAGGAGACTCTGGAAACACCATATATTTT

d_call: TRBD2
v_call: TRBV4-3
clone_size: NA
j_call: TRBJ2-3
cdr3_aa: CANSASREDMQYF
cdr3_nt: TGCGCCAACAGCGCAAGCCGGGAGGATATGCAGTATTTT

d_call: TRBD2
v_call: TRBV24-1
clone_size: NA
j_call: TRBJ2-2
cdr3_aa: CSTSDSRTSGLNTGELFF
cdr3_nt: TGTTCCACCAGTGATTCCAGGACTAGCGGATTGAACACCGGGGAGCTGTTTTTT

d_call: NA
v_call: TRBV29-1
clone_size: many
j_call: TRBJ1-1
cdr3_aa: CSVSIGANTEAFF
cdr3_nt: TGCAGCGTCTCTATAGGGGCAAACACTGAAGCTTTCTTT

d_call: NA
v_call: TRBV12-3/TRBV12-4
clone_size: many
j_call: TRBJ2-7
cdr3_aa: CASRETYEQYF
cdr3_nt: TGTGCCAGCAGGGAAACCTACGAGCAGTACTTC

d_call: NA
v_call: TRBV29-1
clone_size: many
j_call: TRBJ1-1
cdr3_aa: CSARQGMNTEAFF
cdr3_nt: TGCAGCGCCCGCCAGGGAATGAACACTGAAGCTTTCTTT

d_call: NA
v_call: TRBV11-2
clone_size: NA
j_call: TRBJ1-2
cdr3_aa: CASSLLTDPDRNYGYIF
cdr3_nt: TGTGCCAGCAGCTTATTAACAGACCCGGACCGTAACTATGGCTACATCTTC

d_call: TRBD1
v_call: TRBV6-5
clone_size: many
j_call: TRBJ1-5
cdr3_aa: CASRAGTGNQPQHF
cdr3_nt: TGTGCCAGCAGGGCCGGGACAGGGAATCAGCCCCAGCATTTT

d_call: TRBD1
v_call: TRBV28
clone_size: medium-sized
j_call: TRBJ1-1
cdr3_aa: CASRGQDGTEAFF
cdr3_nt: TGTGCCAGCAGGGGACAGGACGGCACTGAAGCTTTCTTT

d_call: TRBD2
v_call: TRBV2
clone_size: NA
j_call: TRBJ2-7
cdr3_aa: CASSERGFAYEQYF
cdr3_nt: TGTGCCAGCAGTGAGCGGGGGTTTGCCTACGAGCAGTACTTC

d_call: NA
v_call: TRBV11-2
clone_size: NA
j_call: TRBJ2-7
cdr3_aa: CASSLVGEQYF
cdr3_nt: TGTGCCAGCAGCTTAGTCGGCGAGCAGTACTTC

d_call: NA
v_call: TRBV11-2
clone_size: NA
j_call: TRBJ2-3
cdr3_aa: CASSHRTPTAAQYF
cdr3_nt: TGTGCCAGCAGCCACCGAACCCCTACGGCTGCGCAGTATTTT

d_call: NA
v_call: TRBV12-3/TRBV12-4
clone_size: NA
j_call: TRBJ1-6
cdr3_aa: CASTFWGPGTVANSPLHF
cdr3_nt: TGTGCCAGCACTTTTTGGGGTCCCGGGACTGTGGCTAATTCACCCCTCCACTTT

d_call: NA
v_call: TRBV7-9
clone_size: many
j_call: TRBJ2-1
cdr3_aa: CASSLFDSYNEQFF
cdr3_nt: TGTGCCAGCAGCCTTTTTGATTCCTACAATGAGCAGTTCTTC

d_call: NA
v_call: TRBV12-3/TRBV12-4
clone_size: NA
j_call: TRBJ2-7
cdr3_aa: CASSLDADPPYGQYF
cdr3_nt: TGTGCCAGCAGTTTGGACGCCGACCCACCCTACGGGCAGTACTTT

d_call: NA
v_call: TRBV4-1
clone_size: NA
j_call: TRBJ2-1
cdr3_aa: CASSQAASISVSYDVQFF
cdr3_nt: TGCGCTAGCAGCCAAGCCGCATCCATTTCCGTATCCTACGATGTGCAGTTCTTC

d_call: NA
v_call: TRBV25-1
clone_size: NA
j_call: TRBJ2-5
cdr3_aa: CASSLDETQYF
cdr3_nt: TGTGCCAGCAGTTTAGATGAGACCCAGTACTTC

d_call: NA
v_call: TRBV7-9
clone_size: NA
j_call: TRBJ2-7
cdr3_aa: CASSLMASSSYEQYF
cdr3_nt: TGTGCCAGCAGCTTGATGGCATCGAGCTCCTACGAGCAGTACTTC

d_call: NA
v_call: TRBV12-3/TRBV12-4
clone_size: many
j_call: TRBJ1-2
cdr3_aa: CASSLGGSNYGYTF
cdr3_nt: TGTGCCAGCAGTTTAGGGGGCTCGAACTATGGCTACACCTTC

d_call: NA
v_call: TRBV11-3
clone_size: NA
j_call: TRBJ2-1
cdr3_aa: CAGSPKGMGYNEQFF
cdr3_nt: TGTGCCGGCAGCCCCAAGGGGATGGGCTACAATGAGCAGTTCTTC

d_call: NA
v_call: TRBV6-1
clone_size: many
j_call: TRBJ2-2
cdr3_aa: CASSPHRAANTGELFF
cdr3_nt: TGTGCCAGCAGCCCTCACAGGGCCGCGAACACCGGGGAGCTGTTTTTT

d_call: NA
v_call: TRBV20-1
clone_size: many
j_call: TRBJ1-6
cdr3_aa: CSASGQNNSPLHF
cdr3_nt: TGCAGTGCATCCGGACAGAATAATTCACCCCTCCACTTT

d_call: NA
v_call: TRBV1
clone_size: NA
j_call: TRBJ2-1
cdr3_aa: CTSRARIVEDNEQFF
cdr3_nt: TGCACCAGCAGAGCTAGAATTGTTGAGGACAATGAGCAGTTCTTC

d_call: NA
v_call: TRBV11-3
clone_size: few
j_call: TRBJ1-2
cdr3_aa: CGTSLARLDDYTF
cdr3_nt: TGTGGCACCAGCTTAGCCAGGTTGGATGACTACACCTTC